This TCR beta chain was recorded in a study of regulatory T cells in long-lasting Graves disease. Study-wide results and limits: Patients with persistent disease showed a bias toward TRBV28, TRBJ1-2 and TRBJ2-5.

Of note for this clonotype: Its antigen is still unknown.

The time point here: newly diagnosed GD, antithyroid drugs for less than 3 months. With RNA extracted from PBMCs as input, the TCR library was made. Researchers made TCR beta libraries by using iRepertoire HTBI primers and running Arm-PCR on CDR3 regions. TCRdb re-derived calls from the multiplex PCR reads in MiXCR, one entry per CDR3 protein. This sample has hundreds of thousands of distinct CDR3 sequences; under 20% occur once, and the top ten carry 15% to 20%. This CDR3 comprises 15 residues. V dropped 5 bases and J dropped 3 bases, with 11 bases sitting between them. CDR1 is MGHDK, CDR2 SYGVNS, per germline. These data were likewise used in another study, on T cells in Graves' hyperthyroidism and ophthalmopathy.

Sequenced here: peripheral blood mononuclear cells (PBMCs), sampled at new diagnosis, from a patient treated with antithyroid drugs. The chain employs TRBV25-1 and TRBJ1-6; the D is unclear. This TCR derives from a woman aged 25 to 39 with Graves disease. The CDR3 loop reads CASSIGRVYNSPLHF. The CDR3 coding sequence is TGTGCCAGCAGTATTGGGCGGGTCTATAATTCACCCCTCCACTTT.